Sequencing of this T cell receptor (beta chain) was carried out in a study of identical twins. MiXCR, run by TCRdb on the 5' RACE reads, gives a single entry per CDR3 protein. The top ten clones hold 0.98% of a sample with some 660,000 distinct CDR3 sequences, 8% to 9% of them seen once. This clonotype was recorded a few times. This sample was shared with a second study, whose subject was yellow fever vaccine responses in identical twins.

The clonotype comes from a young woman in good health. Sequenced material: PBMCs.

CDR3 region: CASSPPGRGAYEQYF. The CDR3 DNA sequence: TGTGCCAGCTCACCTCCCGGGAGGGGCGCCTACGAGCAGTACTTC. The genes are TRBV18 and TRBJ2-7, with 8 nucleotides matching TRBD2. There are 15 residues in the CDR3. Germline V gene sequence: CDR1 KGHSH, CDR2 LQKENI. Trimming cost V 3 bases and J 2 bases; bases outside gene matches: 6. Drawing the rest from reference TRBV18 and TRBJ2-7, the complete variable domain is NAGVMQNPRHLVRRRGQEARLRCSPMKGHSHVYWYRQLPEEGLKFMVYLQKENIIDESGMPKERFSAEFPKEGPSILRIQQVVRGDSAAYFCASSPPGRGAYEQYFGPGTRLTVT.